The sequence of this T cell receptor beta chain was determined in a study of blood T cell repertoires in COVID-19 (TCRdb year 2020). Background for the entire study: Samples from collaborators originated in the United States, Italy and Spain and spanned both the acute and convalescent phases of COVID-19. The material from the prospective study consisted of cDNA or gDNA derived from T cells, B-cell-depleted T cells, or PBMCs. The dataset comprised deeply sampled blood TCRbeta repertoires from subjects exposed to, actively infected with, or recovered from COVID-19. The repertoires were made available in a free public database intended to serve as a resource for research on the immune response to SARS-CoV-2. The samples were drawn from the first 160 participants of the ongoing ImmuneRACE study and from 1,254 subjects provided by 6 global collaborators. A de-identified subject ID, COVID-19 status, age in years and sex were almost always included in the sample metadata. Where available, HLA class I and class II types were obtained from metadata supplied by the sample provider rather than from assay-based typing.

Results and caveats for the whole study, not just this receptor: Clinical and demographic metadata were provided uncurated, with the amount varying by source and participant.

Participants in the prospective study were aged 18 to 89 years, lived in about two dozen United States geographic areas, and enrolled through a virtual design. To assign participants to cohorts, the prospective study relied on clinical history that participants themselves reported in a screening survey and a study questionnaire. In the prospective study, whole blood, serum and a nasopharyngeal or oropharyngeal swab were collected from each participant by mobile phlebotomists. Additional blood draws and questionnaires over an approximately two-month period could optionally be provided by prospective study participants. Prospective study blood samples were shipped either frozen or at room temperature before DNA extraction. TCRbeta CDR3 regions were amplified from genomic DNA by means of the immunoSEQ Assay, a bias-controlled multiplex PCR. The authors processed their data as follows. Nucleated cell counts per sample were estimated from amplification of reference gene primers within the assay. To quantify the absolute abundance of each unique TCRbeta CDR3 rearrangement, sequence reads were collapsed and filtered. For each sample, productive Simpson clonality was calculated by taking the square root of Simpson's diversity index across productive rearrangements. This is the immuneACCESS table as TCRdb keeps it, with only in-frame sequences that have V and J called. A part of the clones is gone; compared with another copy, unresolved V genes explain less than half, and the rest is unexplained. V and J calls plus clone size are reproduced from that table; the DNA served to infer D and trimming. The sample data list approximately 290,000 clones, and around 90% of these were observed just once. The top ten clonotypes cover about 4.5% of the sample.

This clone was seen a handful of times. Its antigen remains undetermined. No base-level quality is on record; no much larger clone is a single base apart. CDR1 MDHEN and CDR2 SYDVKM are derived from the germline V gene. V is trimmed back by 7 bases and J by 0 bases, and the junction contains 13 bases that no gene match accounts for. The CDR3 measures 18 amino acids from cysteine to phenylalanine. The DNA shown is the 54-base CDR3, in frame from base 1. This clonotype originated in a woman between 18 and 29 years old with acute COVID-19. The V gene is TRBV28 and the J gene is TRBJ1-5; 9 central nucleotides agree with TRBD1. The sequencing sample was made of PBMCs or T cells enriched from blood (not recorded which). The CDR3 region has the sequence CASISETGGIYSNQPQHF. The bases read TGTGCCAGCATTTCGGAGACAGGGGGAATATATAGCAATCAGCCCCAGCATTTT. Beyond the CDR3, the reference TRBV28 and TRBJ1-5 genes provide the residues; the full variable domain reads: DVKVTQSSRYLVKRTGEKVFLECVQDMDHENMFWYRQDPGLGLRLIYFSYDVKMKEKGDIPEGYSVSREKKERFSLILESASTNQTSMYLCASISETGGIYSNQPQHFGDGTRLSIL.